This T cell receptor beta chain was recovered during a study of shared clonotypes between healthy human individuals. Overall study findings and caveats: It was the non-shared clonotypes that had lower generation probabilities than clonotypes shared by all four donors. A generally larger estimated richness was seen in naive subsets than in memory subsets. For naive CD4 cells, 4% to 5% of clonotypes were shared across a few donors.

A note on this clone: No antigen is known for it.

A deep-level run was used for the assay. Profiling relied on immunoSEQ multiplex PCR, and the TCRdb table lists in-frame clones only, not all of them. The sample includes about 2 million clones, 95% of them seen just once. The CDR3 sequence is 17 residues long. Germline-derived CDR1 and CDR2 are SGDLS and YYNGEE. V lost 4 bases, J lost 2 bases, and 7 bases stayed unmatched. Sequencing input: naive CD4+ T cells sorted from blood. Subset described: CD45RA+ positively selected. The chain joins TRBV9 to TRBJ2-3; 13 bases map to TRBD2. The sequence came from a man younger than 35 in good health. CDR3 nucleotides: TGTGCCAGCAGCATCACCGGGACTAGCGGGGTCACAGATACGCAGTATTTT. Protein product: CASSITGTSGVTDTQYF.